This record covers a single TCR beta chain. This specimen comes from a study of blood T cell repertoires in COVID-19. Across the whole study: Specimens from acute and convalescent COVID-19 originated in the United States, Italy and Spain. Sample material is recorded as cDNA or gDNA derived from T cells, B-cell-depleted T cells, or PBMCs.

This CDR3 has 14 residues. CDR1 is SNHLY and CDR2 is FYNNEI in the germline V gene. J gave up 5 bases and V 7 bases, and 10 bases lay outside the gene matches. As originally analysed: Reference gene primer amplification gave nucleated cell count estimates. Profiled with immunoSEQ multiplex PCR; TCRdb holds only in-frame clones, not every one. V, J and clone size derive from that table, while D and trimming were established from the DNA sequence. The sample holds roughly 150,000 clones; 80% are singletons and the top ten take about 0.5%. Sequencing used peripheral blood. The sequence derives from a man aged 55-75 years with acute or convalescent COVID-19. The chain is built from TRBV2 and TRBJ2-5, with 7 bases identical to TRBD2. The CDR3 bases are TGTGCCAGCAATCAAGCGGGACGGGGGGAGACCCAGTACTTC. The encoded protein is CASNQAGRGETQYF. The whole variable domain, filled in from reference TRBV2 and TRBJ2-5, reads EPEVTQTPSHQVTQMGQEVILRCVPISNHLYFYWYRQILGQKVEFLVSFYNNEISEKSEIFDDQFSVERPDGSNFTLKIRSTKLEDSAMYFCASNQAGRGETQYFGPGTRLLVL.